These 7 T cell receptor beta chains share one sample of origin, sequenced in a study of post-analysis software for immune sequencing data. Researchers reported that TCR beta cDNA libraries carried unique molecular identifiers. TCRdb reprocessed the PCR reads with MiXCR, giving one entry per CDR3 protein. The sample includes 150,000 to 200,000 distinct CDR3 sequences, roughly 31% of them seen just once. Regarding the study as a whole: The five TRBV segments detected at higher frequency in patients than in controls included TRBV5-6, TRBV5-1 and TRBV20-1.

Their antigen targets remain unknown. The sample consisted of blood. All receptors derive from a girl between 10 and 17 years old with multiple sclerosis.

As regards this clonotype: A read error may explain this, as a much larger clone is one base away. The gene calls are TRBV28 and TRBJ2-3, with D hard to call. This CDR3 has 12 amino acids. Per germline, CDR1 MDHEN and CDR2 SYDVKM. As DNA, the CDR3 is TGTGTCAGCAGTCGCGACACAGATACGCAGTATTTT. This codes for CVSSRDTDTQYF.

J is TRBJ2-2 and V is TRBV7-9; D unclear. CDR1 is SEHNR, CDR2 FQNEAQ, per germline (reference sequence). Trimming removed 0 bases from V and 4 bases from J, with 6 bases in between. The CDR3 consists of 14 residues. The CDR3 DNA reads TGTGCCAGCAGCTTAGCAGTGATCACCGGGGAGCTGTTTTTT. This encodes CASSLAVITGELFF.

This chain links TRBV10-3 with TRBJ2-7, with a weak D call TRBD1 (5 bases). CDR3 length: 12 amino acids. With 6 bases removed from V and 5 bases from J, the gap between germline ends came to 11 bases. In germline, CDR1 is ENHRY, CDR2 SYGVKD. For the CDR3, the DNA is TGTGCCATCAGCAGGGTCGGCAACGAGCAGTACTTC. Amino acids: CAISRVGNEQYF.

This clonotype has at least ten counts. The chain has TRBV10-3 and TRBJ2-3; 11 bases are a match to TRBD2. Germline V gene data show CDR1 as ENHRY and CDR2 as SYGVKD. This CDR3 is 15 amino acids long. The V segment lost 10 bases and the J segment 4 bases; nucleotides outside the gene matches: 10. CDR3 sequence reads: CATRLAGGVADTQYF. In DNA form, the CDR3 reads TGTGCCACAAGGCTAGCGGGAGGTGTAGCAGATACGCAGTATTTT.

V and J are TRBV24-1 and TRBJ1-2; maybe TRBD1 (5 bases). This CDR3 is 13 amino acids long. The V gene lost 4 bases and the J gene lost 6 bases, with 11 bases spanning the gap. CDR1 and CDR2 (germline): KGHDR, SFDVKD. The CDR3 sequence: CATSERQTDGYTF. Here the CDR3 DNA reads TGTGCCACCAGTGAGCGACAGACAGATGGCTACACCTTC.

In its sample, this clonotype was seen a few times. The V and J genes are TRBV3-1 and TRBJ2-4; TRBD1 aligns across 8 bases. Trimming cost V 3 bases and J 6 bases; bases outside gene matches: 7. This CDR3 has 15 residues. CDR1 is LGHDT, CDR2 YNNKEL, per germline (reference sequence). The chain's CDR3 is CASSQEPQGANIQYF. CDR3 in DNA: TGTGCCAGCAGCCAGGAACCCCAGGGGGCAAACATTCAGTACTTC.

A remark on this clonotype: This may be a read error: a much more frequent sequence differs by one nucleotide. The gene calls are TRBV20-1 and TRBJ2-7; D is ambiguous. From germline, CDR1 is DFQATT and CDR2 SNEGSKA (reference sequence). This CDR3 has 13 residues. The CDR3 sequence: CSATSWEVYERYF. In DNA form, the CDR3 reads TGCAGTGCTACATCGTGGGAAGTCTACGAGCGGTACTTC.